This entry concerns a single T cell receptor (beta chain). The target antigen is unknown. The data were taken from a study of vaccination effects on CD4 cells after COVID-19. The wider study: After vaccination, samples were taken early and late from three convalescent patients. Following the second dose by a median of 72 days, the post-vaccine samples were obtained.

Antigen-specific CD4+ T cells expanded by the ViraFEST assay with viral peptide pools were then sequenced. Having been cultured for roughly 9 days, the cells underwent CD4+ T cell isolation. The person acquired a PCR-confirmed SARS-CoV-2 infection between March and December 2020. The vaccine given was either BNT162b2 or mRNA-1273, in two doses. Cultures got half-medium changes with IL-2 on days 3 and 7. Libraries were prepared by immunoSEQ multiplex PCR; TCRdb keeps only in-frame clonotypes and omits some of them. Among 14,000 or so clones listed, around 82% were seen once. Study-level findings and limits: After vaccination, at late timepoints, clones induced by infection and by vaccine contracted markedly.

CDR1 GTSNPN and CDR2 SVGIG come from the germline V gene (reference sequence). V gave up 3 bases and J gave up 0 bases; unmatched junction bases: 3. CDR3 length: 14 residues. This receptor was obtained from a human donor who had a prior SARS-CoV-2 infection. The J gene is TRBJ1-1, the V gene TRBV30, with 8 bases identical to TRBD1. The sequencing used CD4+ T cells from PBMCs cultured with SARS-CoV-2 spike peptides, collected after COVID-19 vaccination. The CDR3 protein is CAWSPGGLNTEAFF. The DNA for the CDR3 is TGTGCCTGGAGCCCAGGGGGCCTGAACACTGAAGCTTTCTTT.